The 31 T cell receptor beta chains given below trace back to one sample, sequenced in a study of blood T cell repertoires in COVID-19. Sequencing used immunoSEQ multiplex PCR; TCRdb keeps in-frame clones, though not all of them. Among about 170,000 clones listed, about nine tenths were seen once. The sequenced material came from peripheral blood. The source of these receptors is a man between 65 and 85 years old with acute or convalescent COVID-19.

This clone appeared once. This sequence joins TRBV29-1 and TRBJ2-7; D might be TRBD1 (5 bases). The CDR3 extends over 12 amino acids. Germline assignment: CDR1 SQVTM and CDR2 ANQGSEA. The V and J ends lost 4 bases and 5 bases respectively, with 12 bases between them. CDR3 bases: TGCAGCGTTGCAGGGAATAGGCACGAGCAGTACTTC. It translates to CSVAGNRHEQYF.

This chain uses TRBV6-5 with TRBJ1-2; D unresolved. Germline V gene sequence: CDR1 MNHEY, CDR2 SVGAGI. V lost 8 bases to trimming and J lost 4 bases, with 14 bases between them. This CDR3 has 13 amino acids. The CDR3 coding sequence is TGTGCCAGCGGGCCGGACTCAGCCTATGGCTACACCTTC. This sequence encodes CASGPDSAYGYTF.

V and J are TRBV4-1 and TRBJ2-2; no firm D call. The germline CDR1 and CDR2 sequences are MGHRA and YSYEKL. The CDR3 totals 14 residues. V dropped 3 bases and J dropped 1 base, with 6 bases sitting between them. This chain's CDR3 is CASSQSQNTGELFF. CDR3 nucleotide sequence: TGCGCCAGCAGCCAGAGCCAGAACACCGGGGAGCTGTTTTTT.

The chain uses TRBV21-1 and TRBJ2-7; TRBD1, the table's D call, was not compared with the DNA. TRBV21-1 is a documented pseudogene. CDR3 length equals 14 residues. The CDR3 DNA follows: TGTGCCAGCAGGACCGGGACAGGAGGGCCCGAGCAGTACTTC. This encodes CASRTGTGGPEQYF.

The chain couples TRBV6-6 to TRBJ2-3, with 7 bases fitting TRBD2. The CDR3 spans 13 residues. Germline V gene sequence: CDR1 MNHNY, CDR2 SVGAGI (reference sequence). V was pared by 6 bases and J by 5 bases, with 5 bases of the junction left unmatched. The CDR3 DNA sequence: TGTGCCAGCAGCAGACTAGCAGGAGATACGCAGTATTTT. Amino acid sequence: CASSRLAGDTQYF.

This chain joins TRBV7-6 and TRBJ2-7, with D perhaps TRBD1 (6 bases). There are 13 residues in the CDR3. Per the germline V gene, CDR1 is SGHVS and CDR2 is FNYEAQ. V lost 5 bases, J lost 5 bases, and 13 bases lay in between. The CDR3 nucleotides read TGTGCCAGCAGCCAGGACAGTTTCCACGAGCAGTACTTC. Translation gives CASSQDSFHEQYF.

This chain uses TRBV4-1 with TRBJ1-6, with 8 bases lining up with TRBD1. CDR1 is MGHRA and CDR2 is YSYEKL in the germline V gene. The CDR3 is 15 amino acids. The trim removed 1 base at V and 10 bases at J, leaving 6 bases unmatched. DNA for the CDR3: TGCGCCAGCAGCCAAGGGGACAGGCCGGGCTCACCCCTCCACTTT. Translation: CASSQGDRPGSPLHF.

This clone was seen once. The CDR3 nucleotides are TGTGCCAGCAGTGACTTCTGGCAAAGCGGGGGCTACACCTTC. Amino acids: CASSDFWQSGGYTF. The chain joins TRBV6-4 to TRBJ1-2; D gene uncertain. This CDR3 is built from 14 residues. With 1 base removed from V and 8 bases from J, the gap between germline ends came to 14 bases. CDR1 is MRHNA, CDR2 SNTAGT, per germline.

This sequence joins TRBV7-9 and TRBJ2-2; D uncertain. V gave up 2 bases and J gave up 5 bases, with 6 bases separating them. This CDR3 region has 13 residues. Looked up from germline, CDR1 is SEHNR and CDR2 is FQNEAQ (reference sequence). This CDR3 is CASSLLRTGELFF. CDR3 bases: TGTGCCAGCAGCTTATTGAGGACCGGGGAGCTGTTTTTT.

Of note for this clone: Other DNA sequences in this specimen translate into the identical CDR3. V is TRBV4-3 and J is TRBJ2-7; TRBD1 matches 9 bases. Germline lookup yields CDR1 LGHNA and CDR2 YSLEER. The CDR3 has 15 residues. The J segment lost 3 bases and the V segment lost 3 bases, leaving 6 bases of the junction unmatched. In DNA form, the CDR3 reads TGCGCCAGCAGCCAGCGACAGGGGGGCCTCTACGAGCAGTACTTC. It encodes CASSQRQGGLYEQYF.

J is TRBJ2-2 and V is TRBV7-3; tentative D call: TRBD2 (6 bases). Germline loops: CDR1 SGHTA, CDR2 FQGTGA. The CDR3 runs to 14 residues. Deletions cut 5 bases from V and 2 bases from J, with 9 bases between. CDR3 nucleotide sequence: TGTGCCAGCAGCCTGGAGGGTAACACCGGGGAGCTGTTTTTT. It translates to CASSLEGNTGELFF.

Only one count was recorded for this clone. This chain uses TRBV6-1 with TRBJ1-3; 9 bases map to TRBD1. The CDR3 has 15 amino acids. Trimming at V came to 3 bases and at J to 4 bases, leaving 4 bases not matched to a gene. Germline CDR1 reads MNHNS; CDR2 reads SASEGT. CDR3 sequence reads: CASSDPQGAGNTIYF. The CDR3 DNA is TGTGCCAGCAGTGACCCACAGGGGGCCGGAAACACCATATATTTT.

This chain uses TRBV7-2 with TRBJ2-7; 8 bases are a match to TRBD1. The germline gives CDR1 SGHTA, CDR2 FQGNSA. The CDR3 is made up of 15 amino acids. V lost 0 bases, J lost 3 bases, and 4 bases stayed unmatched. The DNA of the CDR3 is TGTGCCAGCAGCTTAGCGTGGACAGGGTACTACGAGCAGTACTTC. The encoded protein is CASSLAWTGYYEQYF.

The V gene is TRBV9, the J gene TRBJ2-2; tentative D call: TRBD2 (5 bases). Germline CDR1 and CDR2: SGDLS and YYNGEE. This CDR3 contains 15 residues. Trimming shortened V by 8 bases and J by 6 bases, and 20 bases separated the two germline ends. The CDR3 nucleotides read TGTGCCAGTAAGGGAGCATCCGACGTAGCCGGGGAGCTGTTTTTT. It specifies CASKGASDVAGELFF.

The chain combines TRBV5-1 with TRBJ2-7; possibly TRBD1 for D (5 bases). Germline CDR1 is SGHRS and CDR2 is YFSETQ. The CDR3 extends over 15 amino acids. The V and J ends lost 4 bases and 6 bases respectively, with 20 bases between them. For the CDR3, the DNA is TGCGCCAGCAGCCTGACGCTCAGGGATTCAGGCGAGCAGTACTTC. It yields the protein CASSLTLRDSGEQYF.

J is TRBJ1-3 and V is TRBV29-1; D is undetermined. Trimming removed 6 bases at V and 0 bases at J, with 9 bases between. The length of the CDR3 is 13 residues. Per the germline V gene, CDR1 is SQVTM and CDR2 is ANQGSEA. CDR3 residues: CSVIYSSGNTIYF. The CDR3 coding sequence is TGCAGCGTCATCTACAGCTCTGGAAACACCATATATTTT.

This sequence joins TRBV10-2 and TRBJ1-5; D may be TRBD1 (5 bases). V was shortened by 3 bases and J by 4 bases, with 7 bases between the two germline ends. CDR1 WSHSY and CDR2 SAAADI come from the germline V gene. The CDR3 spans 13 residues. CDR3 nucleotide sequence: TGCGCCAGCAGTGATAGGGGTAATCAGCCCCAGCATTTT. Protein sequence: CASSDRGNQPQHF.

The chain combines TRBV12-3 or TRBV12-4 with TRBJ2-7, with D maybe TRBD2 (6 bases). The V end was cut by 1 base, the J end by 5 bases, with 9 bases between. The CDR3 consists of 13 residues. CDR3 DNA sequence: TGTGCCAGCAGTTTAGTGGCTAGCGACGAGCAGTACTTC. This codes for CASSLVASDEQYF.

The chain combines TRBV7-2 with TRBJ2-7, with a weak D call TRBD1 (6 bases). The CDR3 has 12 amino acids. Germline values: CDR1 SGHTA, CDR2 FQGNSA. V was shortened by 5 bases and J by 9 bases, with 14 bases between the two germline ends. As DNA, the CDR3 is TGTGCCAGCAGCGAACCACAGGGACCGCAGTACTTC. Residues: CASSEPQGPQYF.

This sequence joins TRBV3-1 (or the pseudogene TRBV3-2) and TRBJ1-6, with D possibly TRBD1 on 5 matching bases. Trimming pared 3 bases from V and 9 bases from J, leaving 12 bases between. Germline lookup yields CDR1 LGHDT and CDR2 YNNKEL (reference sequence). The CDR3 extends over 14 amino acids. Written as DNA, the CDR3 is TGTGCCAGCAGCCATGCAGGAGGGGCTTCACCCCTCCACTTT. Its protein is CASSHAGGASPLHF.

This chain connects TRBV27 to TRBJ2-5, with D possibly matching TRBD1 (5 bases). V gave up 5 bases and J gave up 1 base, with 14 bases separating them. CDR3 length: 15 residues. Germline V lookup: CDR1 MNHEY, CDR2 SMNVEV (reference sequence). The chain's CDR3 is CASSGWGRGQETQYF. The CDR3 DNA follows: TGTGCCAGCAGTGGCTGGGGAAGGGGCCAAGAGACCCAGTACTTC.

J is TRBJ2-5 and V is TRBV7-8; possible D gene TRBD1, 5 bases. Germline V gives CDR1 SGHVS, CDR2 FQNEAQ. The CDR3 loop spans 15 amino acids. Trimming shortened V by 0 bases and J by 4 bases, and 12 bases separated the two germline ends. DNA for the CDR3: TGTGCCAGCAGCTTAGCGATGGTTGGGGCAGAGACCCAGTACTTC. It is translated as CASSLAMVGAETQYF.

The genes are TRBV5-1 and TRBJ2-1, with 11 bases lining up with TRBD2. The CDR3 totals 17 residues. The V gene's germline CDR1 is SGHRS and CDR2 YFSETQ. J was trimmed by 7 bases and V by 0 bases; bases with no gene match: 9. The CDR3 reads CASSLAHTSGGRNEQFF. DNA of the CDR3: TGCGCCAGCAGCTTGGCGCACACTAGCGGGGGCCGGAATGAGCAGTTCTTC.

The rearrangement joins TRBV11-1 to TRBJ2-1; 10 bases match TRBD1. The CDR3 has 15 amino acids. The ends lost 5 bases at V and 3 bases at J; junction bases unmatched: 4. CDR1 and CDR2 (germline): SGHAT, FQDESV (reference sequence). The CDR3 DNA reads as TGTGCCAGCAGCACCCGGGACAGGGGCTACAATGAGCAGTTCTTC. Protein sequence: CASSTRDRGYNEQFF.

The V and J genes are TRBV19 and TRBJ1-3; maybe TRBD1 (6 bases). V was clipped by 3 bases and J by 0 bases, with 12 bases between them. Germline CDR1 and CDR2: LNHDA and SQIVND (reference sequence). The CDR3 length is 16 residues. The CDR3 sequence is CASSILRTDSGNTIYF. CDR3 nucleotide sequence: TGTGCCAGTAGTATTCTAAGGACAGACTCTGGAAACACCATATATTTT.

The chain has TRBV19 and TRBJ1-4, with a weak D call TRBD1 (5 bases). This CDR3 is built from 15 residues. Per the germline V gene, CDR1 is LNHDA and CDR2 is SQIVND (reference sequence). Between the trimmed V and J ends, which lost 8 bases and 6 bases, there was a span of 19 bases. The CDR3 DNA reads TGTGCCAGTTGCCCTCTGGGGCGGGAGGATGAAAAACTGTTTTTT. This sequence encodes CASCPLGREDEKLFF.

The CDR3 spells CASGLRGEQYF. CDR3 nucleotides: TGTGCCAGCGGTTTAAGGGGCGAGCAGTACTTC. The chain employs TRBV2 and TRBJ2-7, with a possible D match to TRBD1 (5 bases). This CDR3 is built from 11 residues. Trimming left V 8 bases short and J 6 bases short, with 11 bases between. The germline gives CDR1 SNHLY, CDR2 FYNNEI.

The CDR3 nucleotides are TGTGCCAGCAGCAGGGGAGCCCAAGAGACCCAGTACTTC. This translates into CASSRGAQETQYF. The gene calls are TRBV28 and TRBJ2-5; D might be TRBD1 (6 bases). V was trimmed by 6 bases and J by 1 base, leaving 9 bases between them. CDR1 and CDR2 from the germline V gene are MDHEN and SYDVKM. The CDR3 is 13 amino acids.

This chain joins TRBV9 and TRBJ1-5; TRBD1 is a possible D gene (6 bases). Looked up from germline, CDR1 is SGDLS and CDR2 is YYNGEE. The CDR3 is 16 amino acids. The V end lost 4 bases, the J end lost 0 bases, and 14 bases lay between the germline ends. CDR3 sequence reads: CASSSGQSNSNQPQHF. The CDR3 nucleotides read TGTGCCAGCAGCTCAGGACAGTCTAATAGCAATCAGCCCCAGCATTTT. Looking up the rest from reference TRBV9 and TRBJ1-5 gives the full variable domain: DSGVTQTPKHLITATGQRVTLRCSPRSGDLSVYWYQQSLDQGLQFLIQYYNGEERAKGNILERFSAQQFPDLHSELNLSSLELGDSALYFCASSSGQSNSNQPQHFGDGTRLSIL.

This sequence joins TRBV3-1 (or the pseudogene TRBV3-2) and TRBJ2-3; D unclear. Trimming removed 1 base at V and 1 base at J, with 15 bases between. Germline values: CDR1 LGHDT, CDR2 YNNKEL (reference sequence). This CDR3 has 17 amino acids. CDR3 loop: CASSQVRIYTRTDTQYF. The CDR3 DNA is TGTGCCAGCAGCCAAGTTCGCATCTATACTCGCACAGATACGCAGTATTTT.

The rearrangement links TRBV10-3 to TRBJ2-2; perhaps TRBD2 as D (5 bases). CDR1 is ENHRY and CDR2 is SYGVKD in the germline V gene. V was shortened by 6 bases and J by 3 bases, with 11 bases between the two germline ends. CDR3 length: 14 residues. The CDR3 DNA sequence: TGTGCCATCAGAGCGGACTTCGACACCGGGGAGCTGTTTTTT. Its translation is CAIRADFDTGELFF.